These 10 T cell receptor beta chains originate from one sample sequenced in a study of blood T cell repertoires in COVID-19. Assay: immunoSEQ multiplex PCR; the TCRdb copy retains only in-frame clones and omits some. This table holds 150,000 to 200,000 clones, about 77% found once. Sequenced material: peripheral blood. The receptor set was obtained from a woman older than 75 with acute or convalescent COVID-19.

CDR3 loop: CASSPRGRNTEAFF. CDR3 sequence (DNA): TGTGCCAGCAGCCCCAGGGGGAGGAACACTGAAGCTTTCTTT. The V call is TRBV9, the J call TRBJ1-1; 7 bases fit TRBD1. Germline-derived CDR1 and CDR2 are SGDLS and YYNGEE. V lost 4 bases and J lost 1; bases outside the gene matches: 4. This CDR3 has 14 amino acids. Full variable domain (missing parts from reference TRBV9 and TRBJ1-1): DSGVTQTPKHLITATGQRVTLRCSPRSGDLSVYWYQQSLDQGLQFLIQYYNGEERAKGNILERFSAQQFPDLHSELNLSSLELGDSALYFCASSPRGRNTEAFFGQGTRLTVV.

The chain employs TRBV18 and TRBJ2-5, with D possibly TRBD2 on 5 matching bases. The V and J ends lost 3 bases and 5 bases respectively, with 10 bases between them. From germline, CDR1 is KGHSH and CDR2 LQKENI. CDR3 size: 13 residues. The CDR3 sequence: CASSPGQRETQYF. In nucleotides, the CDR3 is TGTGCCAGCTCACCGGGCCAGCGGGAGACCCAGTACTTC.

V is TRBV7-3 and J is TRBJ1-6; D remains unclear. CDR1 is SGHTA, CDR2 FQGTGA, per germline. The CDR3 sequence is 15 residues long. V lost 2 bases to trimming and J lost 7 bases, with 12 bases between them. CDR3: CASSLGSGSNSPLHF. In DNA, the CDR3 is TGTGCCAGCAGCTTAGGATCGGGGTCCAATTCACCCCTCCACTTT. The full variable domain, its missing parts supplied by reference TRBV7-3 and TRBJ1-6, is GAGVSQTPSNKVTEKGKYVELRCDPISGHTALYWYRQSLGQGPEFLIYFQGTGAADDSGLPNDRFFAVRPEGSVSTLKIQRTERGDSAVYLCASSLGSGSNSPLHFGNGTRLTVT.

In DNA form, the CDR3 reads TGTGCCAGCGAATCGGGACAGCTCACCGGGGAGCTGTTTTTT. Encoded protein: CASESGQLTGELFF. V usage is TRBV6-5 and J usage is TRBJ2-2; 7 bases align to TRBD1. The CDR3 runs 14 residues. Germline CDR1 MNHEY, CDR2 SVGAGI. Trimming cost V 8 bases and J 4 bases; bases outside gene matches: 7.

Written as DNA, the CDR3 is TGTGCCAGCAGCTTAAGTAACGGCCGGCGGTGGACTGAAGCTTTCTTT. Translation: CASSLSNGRRWTEAFF. The chain carries TRBV5-6 and TRBJ1-1; no clear D gene. The CDR3 consists of 16 residues. V lost 2 bases, J lost 5 bases, and 19 bases lay in between. Per the germline V gene, CDR1 is SGHDT and CDR2 is YYEEEE.

The rearrangement uses TRBV18 and TRBJ2-1, with TRBD2 matching over 8 bases. Germline V lookup: CDR1 KGHSH, CDR2 LQKENI. The CDR3 contains 14 residues. With V trimmed by 0 bases and J by 8 bases, 3 bases remained unmatched. The CDR3 sequence is CASSPPALADEQFF. CDR3 coding DNA: TGTGCCAGCTCACCACCGGCACTAGCGGATGAGCAGTTCTTC.

DNA of the CDR3: TGTGCCATCAGTGAAGCAGGGGTCTACGAGCAGTACTTC. It codes for CAISEAGVYEQYF. The chain joins TRBV10-3 to TRBJ2-7, with TRBD1 as a possible D gene (6 bases). V was clipped by 3 bases and J by 3 bases, with 9 bases between them. Germline CDR1 is ENHRY and CDR2 is SYGVKD. The CDR3 runs to 13 residues.

V and J are TRBV20-1 and TRBJ2-7; TRBD2 agrees at 9 bases. Germline V gene lookup returns CDR1 DFQATT and CDR2 SNEGSKA (reference sequence). This CDR3 has 14 amino acids. V was clipped by 3 bases and J by 9 bases; unmatched bases: 12. The chain's CDR3 is CSASLAGGSGGQYF. DNA for the CDR3: TGCAGTGCTAGTTTGGCGGGGGGGTCCGGTGGGCAGTACTTC.

This chain connects TRBV28 to TRBJ2-7; a weak D match, TRBD2 (6 bases). V gave up 3 bases and J gave up 4 bases, with 19 bases separating them. CDR3 size: 16 residues. Per germline, CDR1 MDHEN and CDR2 SYDVKM. The CDR3 coding sequence is TGTGCCAGCAGTTTGCACCCACTAGCAGGACAATACGAGCAGTACTTC. Its protein product is CASSLHPLAGQYEQYF.

The rearrangement joins TRBV7-9 to TRBJ2-1; 8 bases are shared with TRBD1. Trimming cost V 6 bases and J 7 bases; bases outside gene matches: 14. The CDR3 runs 16 residues. Germline values: CDR1 SEHNR, CDR2 FQNEAQ (reference sequence). The DNA for the CDR3 is TGTGCCAGCAGGTCAGGGGGCGGACAGGTATGGAATGAGCAGTTCTTC. Protein sequence: CASRSGGGQVWNEQFF.